This is a list of T cell receptor beta chains from one sample in a study of blood T cell repertoires in COVID-19. Sequencing used immunoSEQ multiplex PCR; TCRdb keeps in-frame clones, though not all of them. The table has around 120,000 clones, more than 75% seen once. Sequencing used peripheral blood. The receptors derive from a human donor in a cohort sampled during active COVID-19. Each CDR3 is given with its conserved first and last residue. Each record gives: V gene, CDR3 protein.

TRBV6-2/TRBV6-3,CASSYSAPIGVYNEQFF
TRBV11-2,CASSLMEGSGYTF
TRBV5-4,CASSLLPGLAGGAAYEQYF
TRBV7-9,CASSFRTGGYEQYF
TRBV28,CASNLQGPQPQHF
TRBV7-2,CASSYQGAGLEQFF
TRBV13,CASSPAGFYTEAFF
TRBV9,CASSVDREASNEQFF
TRBV5-1,CASSSIPGQGNGYTF
TRBV5-5,CASSQDSYNQPQHF
TRBV7-2,CASSLSQAQETQYF
TRBV7-9,CASSFTGSSPLHF
TRBV14,CASSQGLAQSHTQYF
TRBV19,CASSTSRTGAKSSYEQYF
TRBV18,CASSPLGTLFLAKNIQYF
TRBV4-2,CASSQAFAGGGEKLFF
TRBV5-1,CASSPPDRMNTEAFF